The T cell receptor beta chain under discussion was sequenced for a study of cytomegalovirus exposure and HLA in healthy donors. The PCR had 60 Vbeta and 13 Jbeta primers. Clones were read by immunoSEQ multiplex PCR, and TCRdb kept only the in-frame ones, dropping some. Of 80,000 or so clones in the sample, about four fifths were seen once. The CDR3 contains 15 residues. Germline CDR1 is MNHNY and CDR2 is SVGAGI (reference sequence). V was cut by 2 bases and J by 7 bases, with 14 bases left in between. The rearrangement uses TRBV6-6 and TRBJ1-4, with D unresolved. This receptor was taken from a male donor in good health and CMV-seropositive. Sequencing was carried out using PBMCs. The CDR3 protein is CASSYNRGLGEKLFF. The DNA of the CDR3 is TGTGCCAGCAGTTACAATCGGGGTTTGGGTGAAAAACTGTTTTTT.